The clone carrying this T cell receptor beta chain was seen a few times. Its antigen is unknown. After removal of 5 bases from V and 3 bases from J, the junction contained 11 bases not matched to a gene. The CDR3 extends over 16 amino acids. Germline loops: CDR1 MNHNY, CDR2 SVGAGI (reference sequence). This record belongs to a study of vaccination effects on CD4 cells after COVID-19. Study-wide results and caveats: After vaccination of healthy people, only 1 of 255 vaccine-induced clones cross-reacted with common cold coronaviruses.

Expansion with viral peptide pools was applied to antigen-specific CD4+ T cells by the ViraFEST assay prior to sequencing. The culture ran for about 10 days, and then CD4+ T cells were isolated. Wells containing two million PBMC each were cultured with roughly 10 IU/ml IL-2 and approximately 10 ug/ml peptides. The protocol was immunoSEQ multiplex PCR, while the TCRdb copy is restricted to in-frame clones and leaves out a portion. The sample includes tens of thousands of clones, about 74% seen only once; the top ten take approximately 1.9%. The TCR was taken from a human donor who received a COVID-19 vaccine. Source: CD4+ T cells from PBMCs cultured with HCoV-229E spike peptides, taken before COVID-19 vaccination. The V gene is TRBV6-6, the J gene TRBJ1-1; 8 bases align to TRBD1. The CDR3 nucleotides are TGTGCCAGCAGTCCCCACCCAGGGGGCGCGGACACTGAAGCTTTCTTT. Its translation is CASSPHPGGADTEAFF.